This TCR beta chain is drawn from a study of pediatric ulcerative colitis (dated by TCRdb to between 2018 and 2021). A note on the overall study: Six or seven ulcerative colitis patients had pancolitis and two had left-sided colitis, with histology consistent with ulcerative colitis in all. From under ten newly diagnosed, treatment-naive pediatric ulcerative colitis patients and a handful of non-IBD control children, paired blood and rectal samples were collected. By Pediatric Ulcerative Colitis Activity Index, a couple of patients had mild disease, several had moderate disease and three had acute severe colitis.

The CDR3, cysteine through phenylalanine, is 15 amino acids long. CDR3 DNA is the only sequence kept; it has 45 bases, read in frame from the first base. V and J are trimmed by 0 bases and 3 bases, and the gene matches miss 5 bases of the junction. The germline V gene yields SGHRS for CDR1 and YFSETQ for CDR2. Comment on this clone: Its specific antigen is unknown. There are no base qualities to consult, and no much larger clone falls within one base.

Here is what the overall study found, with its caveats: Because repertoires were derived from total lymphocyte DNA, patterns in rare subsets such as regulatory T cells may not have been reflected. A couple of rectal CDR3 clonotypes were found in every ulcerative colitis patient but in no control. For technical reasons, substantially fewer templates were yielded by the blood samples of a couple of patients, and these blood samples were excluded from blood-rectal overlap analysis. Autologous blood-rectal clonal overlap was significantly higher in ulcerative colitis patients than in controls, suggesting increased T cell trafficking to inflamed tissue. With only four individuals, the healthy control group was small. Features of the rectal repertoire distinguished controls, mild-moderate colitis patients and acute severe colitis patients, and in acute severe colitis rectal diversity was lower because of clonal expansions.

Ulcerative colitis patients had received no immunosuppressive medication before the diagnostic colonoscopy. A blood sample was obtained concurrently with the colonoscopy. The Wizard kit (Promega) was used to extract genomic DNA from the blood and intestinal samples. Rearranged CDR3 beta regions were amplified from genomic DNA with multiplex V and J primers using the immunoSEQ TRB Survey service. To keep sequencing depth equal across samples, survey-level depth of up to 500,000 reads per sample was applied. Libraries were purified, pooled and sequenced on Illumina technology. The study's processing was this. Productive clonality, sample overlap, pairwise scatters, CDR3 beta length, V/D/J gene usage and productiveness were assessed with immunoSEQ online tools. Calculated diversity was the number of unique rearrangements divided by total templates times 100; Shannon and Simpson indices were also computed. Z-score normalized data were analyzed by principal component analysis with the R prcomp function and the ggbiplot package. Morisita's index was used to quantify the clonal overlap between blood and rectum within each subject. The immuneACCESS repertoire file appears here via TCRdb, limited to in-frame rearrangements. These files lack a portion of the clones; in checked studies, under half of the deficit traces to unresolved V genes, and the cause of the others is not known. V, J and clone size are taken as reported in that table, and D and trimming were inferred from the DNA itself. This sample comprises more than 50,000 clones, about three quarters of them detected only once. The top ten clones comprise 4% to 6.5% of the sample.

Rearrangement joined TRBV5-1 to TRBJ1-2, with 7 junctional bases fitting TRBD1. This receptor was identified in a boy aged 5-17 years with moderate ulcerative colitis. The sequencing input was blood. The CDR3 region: CASSLVVRGDYGYTF. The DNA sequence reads TGCGCCAGCAGCTTGGTTGTCAGGGGGGACTATGGCTACACCTTC.